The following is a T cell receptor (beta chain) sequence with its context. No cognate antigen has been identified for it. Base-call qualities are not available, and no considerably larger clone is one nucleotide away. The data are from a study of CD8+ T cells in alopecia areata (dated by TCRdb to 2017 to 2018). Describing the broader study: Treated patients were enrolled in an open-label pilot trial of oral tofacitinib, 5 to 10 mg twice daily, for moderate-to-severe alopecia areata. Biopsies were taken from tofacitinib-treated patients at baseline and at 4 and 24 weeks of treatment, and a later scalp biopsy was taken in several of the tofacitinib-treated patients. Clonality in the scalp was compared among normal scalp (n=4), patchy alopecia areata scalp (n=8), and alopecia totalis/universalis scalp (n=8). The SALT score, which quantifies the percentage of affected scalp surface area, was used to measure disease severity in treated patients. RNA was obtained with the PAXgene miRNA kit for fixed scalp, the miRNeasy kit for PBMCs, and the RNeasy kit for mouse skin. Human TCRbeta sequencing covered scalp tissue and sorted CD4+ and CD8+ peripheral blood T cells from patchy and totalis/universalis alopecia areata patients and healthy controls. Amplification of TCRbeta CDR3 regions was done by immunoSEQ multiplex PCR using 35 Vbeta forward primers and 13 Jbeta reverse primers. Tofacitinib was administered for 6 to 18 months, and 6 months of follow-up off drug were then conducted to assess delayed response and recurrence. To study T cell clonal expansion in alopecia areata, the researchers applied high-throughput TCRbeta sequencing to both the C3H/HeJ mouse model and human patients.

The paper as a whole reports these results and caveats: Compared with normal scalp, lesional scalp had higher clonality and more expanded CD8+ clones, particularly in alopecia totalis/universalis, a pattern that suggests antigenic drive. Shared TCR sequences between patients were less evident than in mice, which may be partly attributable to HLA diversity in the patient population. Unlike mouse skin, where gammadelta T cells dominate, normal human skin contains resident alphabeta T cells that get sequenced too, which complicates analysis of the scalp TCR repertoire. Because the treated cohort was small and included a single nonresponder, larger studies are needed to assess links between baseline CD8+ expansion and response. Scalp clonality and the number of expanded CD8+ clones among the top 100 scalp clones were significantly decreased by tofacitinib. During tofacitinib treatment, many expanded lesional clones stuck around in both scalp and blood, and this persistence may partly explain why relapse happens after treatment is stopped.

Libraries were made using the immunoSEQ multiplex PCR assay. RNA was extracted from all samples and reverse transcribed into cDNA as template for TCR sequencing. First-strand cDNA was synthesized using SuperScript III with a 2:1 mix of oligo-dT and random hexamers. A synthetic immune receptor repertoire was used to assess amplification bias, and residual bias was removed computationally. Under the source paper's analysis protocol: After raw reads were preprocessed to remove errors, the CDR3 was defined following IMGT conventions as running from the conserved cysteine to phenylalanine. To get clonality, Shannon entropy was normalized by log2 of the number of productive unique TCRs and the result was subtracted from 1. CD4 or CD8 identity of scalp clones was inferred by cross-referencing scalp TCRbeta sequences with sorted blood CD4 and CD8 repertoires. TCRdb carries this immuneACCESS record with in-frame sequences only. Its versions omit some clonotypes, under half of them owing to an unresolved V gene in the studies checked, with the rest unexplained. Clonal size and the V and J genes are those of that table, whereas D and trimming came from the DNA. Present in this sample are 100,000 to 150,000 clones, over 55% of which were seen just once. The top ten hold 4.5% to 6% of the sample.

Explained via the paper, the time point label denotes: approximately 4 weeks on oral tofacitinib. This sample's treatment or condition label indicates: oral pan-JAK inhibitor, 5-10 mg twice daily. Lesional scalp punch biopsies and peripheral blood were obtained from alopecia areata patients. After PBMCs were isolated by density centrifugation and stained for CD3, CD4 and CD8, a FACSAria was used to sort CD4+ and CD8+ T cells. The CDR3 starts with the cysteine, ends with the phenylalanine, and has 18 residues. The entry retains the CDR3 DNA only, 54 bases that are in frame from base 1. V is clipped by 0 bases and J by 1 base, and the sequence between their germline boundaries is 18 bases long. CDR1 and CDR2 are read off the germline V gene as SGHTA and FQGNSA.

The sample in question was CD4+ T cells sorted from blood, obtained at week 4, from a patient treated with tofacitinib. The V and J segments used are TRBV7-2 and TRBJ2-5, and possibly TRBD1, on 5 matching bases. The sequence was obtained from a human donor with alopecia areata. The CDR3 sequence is CASSLASAGAATQETQYF. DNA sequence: TGTGCCAGCAGCTTAGCTTCCGCTGGGGCAGCTACCCAAGAGACCCAGTACTTC.